One and the same sample provided the 6 T cell receptor beta chains below, sequenced in a study of T cell responses to AZD1222 COVID-19 vaccine. Assay used: immunoSEQ multiplex PCR; TCRdb lists only in-frame clones, some missing. In the table there are about 120,000 clones, around 92% of which are singletons. Sequenced here: peripheral blood, sampled 28 days after the second AZD1222 dose. These TCRs come from an adult who received the AZD1222 COVID-19 vaccine.

The chain joins TRBV18 to TRBJ2-1; 14 bases are shared with TRBD2. Germline V gene data show CDR1 as KGHSH and CDR2 as LQKENI. The CDR3 runs 18 residues. The V and J ends lost 3 bases and 10 bases, in that order; junction bases with no gene match: 14. The CDR3, as DNA: TGTGCCAGCTCACCCCCCCTCGGGACTAGCGGGAGTCGAAACGAGCAGTTCTTC. Amino acid sequence: CASSPPLGTSGSRNEQFF.

Only one count was recorded for this clone. Mismatch with germline at one junction end may stem from a read error. The chain links TRBV7-2 to TRBJ2-7; maybe TRBD2 (6 bases). The CDR3 spans 12 residues. CDR1 and CDR2 (germline): SGHTA, FQGNSA. The CDR3 coding sequence is TGTGCCAGCAGCTTACCGGGAGAAAACCTTTCATTC. Encoded protein: CASSLPGENLSF.

The chain recombines TRBV2 with TRBJ2-7; D gene ambiguous. CDR1 is SNHLY, CDR2 FYNNEI, per germline. V lost 7 bases and J 4 bases, leaving 20 bases between the germline ends. The CDR3 sequence is 15 residues long. As DNA, the CDR3 is TGTGCCAGCACCGACTCACCCGTACCCCCGTACGAGCAGTACTTC. As protein: CASTDSPVPPYEQYF.

V is TRBV19 and J is TRBJ1-4; D call uncertain. The germline V gene encodes CDR1 LNHDA and CDR2 SQIVND (reference sequence). The germline V and J ends were trimmed by 1 base and 7 bases, with 13 bases remaining between them. This CDR3 comprises 15 residues. CDR3: CASSIGSSGREKLFF. In DNA form, the CDR3 reads TGTGCCAGTAGTATAGGGAGCAGCGGACGTGAAAAACTGTTTTTT.

J is TRBJ1-4 and V is TRBV2; TRBD1 might be the D (5 bases). The CDR3 runs 14 residues. The V end lost 8 bases, the J end lost 7 bases, and 17 bases lay between the germline ends. Germline CDR1 reads SNHLY; CDR2 reads FYNNEI. This CDR3 is CASSPAGRGEKLFF. CDR3 DNA: TGTGCCAGCTCCCCGGCAGGGCGGGGTGAAAAACTGTTTTTT.

The chain recombines TRBV9 with TRBJ1-2, with D maybe TRBD1 (6 bases). Trimming removed 3 bases from V and 5 bases from J, with 14 bases in between. The CDR3 runs 14 residues. The germline V gene encodes CDR1 SGDLS and CDR2 YYNGEE. This chain's CDR3 is CASSATTGPYGYTF. The CDR3 coding sequence is TGTGCCAGCAGCGCAACGACAGGACCATATGGCTACACCTTC.